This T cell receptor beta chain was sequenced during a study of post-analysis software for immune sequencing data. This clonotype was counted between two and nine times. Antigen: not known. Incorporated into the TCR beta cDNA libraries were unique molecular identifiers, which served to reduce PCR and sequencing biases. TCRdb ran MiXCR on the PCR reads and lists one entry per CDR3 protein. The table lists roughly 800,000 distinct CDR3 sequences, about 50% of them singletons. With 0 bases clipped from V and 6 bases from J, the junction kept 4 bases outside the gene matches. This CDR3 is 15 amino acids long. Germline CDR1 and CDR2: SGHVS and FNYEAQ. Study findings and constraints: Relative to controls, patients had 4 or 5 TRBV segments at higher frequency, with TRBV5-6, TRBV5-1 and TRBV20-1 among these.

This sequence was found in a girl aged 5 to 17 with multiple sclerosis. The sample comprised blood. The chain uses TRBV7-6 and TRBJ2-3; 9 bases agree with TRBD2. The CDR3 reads CASSLASGSFDTQYF. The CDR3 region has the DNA TGTGCCAGCAGCTTAGCTAGCGGGAGTTTTGATACGCAGTATTTT.